These 27 T cell receptor beta chains originate from one sample sequenced in a study of PD-L1 blockade in urothelial cancer. This table comes from immunoSEQ multiplex PCR, and its TCRdb copy is limited to in-frame clones, with some not included. The profile covers tens of thousands of clones, with 84% appearing a single time and roughly 4.5% taken by the ten largest. The sequenced sample was PBMCs, obtained around atezolizumab (anti-PD-L1) treatment. These receptors originate from a man aged 65 to 79 with urothelial cancer.

The chain employs TRBV30 and TRBJ1-3; tentatively, D is TRBD1 (6 bases). The length of the CDR3 is 12 residues. The V gene's germline CDR1 is GTSNPN and CDR2 SVGIG (reference sequence). The V end lost 8 bases, the J end lost 2 bases, and 10 bases lay between the germline ends. CDR3 loop: CATHRAGNTIYF. In nucleotides, the CDR3 is TGTGCCACTCACAGGGCTGGAAACACCATATATTTT.

The chain uses TRBV7-6 and TRBJ2-2; 7 bases match TRBD1. The CDR3 spans 17 residues. Germline V gene data show CDR1 as SGHVS and CDR2 as FNYEAQ. V lost 4 bases to trimming and J lost 0 bases; unmatched junction nucleotides: 8. In DNA form, the CDR3 reads TGTGCCAGCAGCTCGCCCACAGGGGCCTCGAACACCGGGGAGCTGTTTTTT. Protein: CASSSPTGASNTGELFF.

J is TRBJ2-1 and V is TRBV7-9; 8 bases line up with TRBD2. Looked up from germline, CDR1 is SEHNR and CDR2 is FQNEAQ (reference sequence). There are 15 residues in the CDR3. Trimming at V came to 0 bases and at J to 3 bases, leaving 1 base not matched to a gene. As DNA, the CDR3 is TGTGCCAGCAGCTTAGCACTAGCGGACTACAATGAGCAGTTCTTC. Its translation: CASSLALADYNEQFF.

Turning to this clone: A read error may produce the germline difference seen at one junction end. The sample contains more than one DNA sequence encoding this CDR3. The chain uses TRBV28 and TRBJ1-5; 7 positions agree with TRBD1. The germline V gene encodes CDR1 MDHEN and CDR2 SYDVKM. The CDR3 length is 15 residues. This CDR3 reads CASRAATGVGQPQHF. CDR3 sequence (DNA): TGCGCCAGCAGGGCCGCTACAGGGGTTGGGCAGCCCCAGCATTTT.

V is TRBV28 and J is TRBJ2-7; unclear D gene. Germline CDR1 reads MDHEN; CDR2 reads SYDVKM. V was cut by 3 bases and J by 4 bases, with 4 bases left in between. This CDR3 spans 11 amino acids. CDR3 sequence reads: CASSFIYEQYF. Written as DNA, the CDR3 is TGTGCCAGCAGTTTTATATACGAGCAGTACTTC.

This chain links TRBV19 with TRBJ1-1; 7 positions match TRBD1. The J segment lost 0 bases and the V segment lost 4 bases, leaving 2 bases of the junction unmatched. The CDR3 contains 14 residues. Germline V gene lookup returns CDR1 LNHDA and CDR2 SQIVND (reference sequence). The chain's CDR3 is CASSRQGLNTEAFF. The CDR3 DNA follows: TGTGCCAGTAGTAGACAGGGCTTGAACACTGAAGCTTTCTTT.

In the case of this clone: The sample holds other DNA sequences that translate to the same CDR3. V and J are TRBV19 and TRBJ2-1, with 10 bases that match TRBD2. With 8 bases clipped from V and 4 bases from J, the junction kept 8 bases outside the gene matches. Germline V gene data show CDR1 as LNHDA and CDR2 as SQIVND (reference sequence). The CDR3 length is 15 residues. The DNA of the CDR3 is TGTGCCAGTTCGCTGAGCGGGAGGGCGTACAATGAGCAGTTCTTC. This gives the protein CASSLSGRAYNEQFF.

The V and J genes are TRBV28 and TRBJ2-3, with a tentative D call TRBD2 (7 bases). Per germline, CDR1 MDHEN and CDR2 SYDVKM. The CDR3 sequence is 14 residues long. With 3 bases removed from V and 3 bases from J, the gap between germline ends came to 10 bases. The CDR3 is CASSLGGGTDTQYF. CDR3 in DNA: TGTGCCAGCAGTTTGGGAGGGGGTACAGATACGCAGTATTTT.

J is TRBJ2-1 and V is TRBV5-3, with D possibly matching TRBD2 (5 bases). TRBV5-3 is reported as an ORF; its role is uncertain. Trimming removed 4 bases from V and 4 bases from J, with 24 bases in between. The CDR3 loop spans 18 amino acids. The CDR3 sequence is CARSRFLLWERGYNEQFF. The CDR3 DNA reads TGTGCCAGAAGCCGCTTTCTCCTATGGGAGCGAGGATACAATGAGCAGTTCTTC.

The V gene is TRBV7-8, the J gene TRBJ1-1; D gene ambiguous. The CDR3 has 12 amino acids. In germline, CDR1 is SGHVS, CDR2 FQNEAQ. Trimming shortened V by 6 bases and J by 11 bases, and 16 bases separated the two germline ends. The CDR3 DNA reads as TGTGCCAGCAGTTATCATCTTGGCCCCGCTTTCTTT. This codes for CASSYHLGPAFF. The variable domain in full, with the rest retrieved from reference TRBV7-8 and TRBJ1-1, is GAGVSQSPRYKVAKRGQDVALRCDPISGHVSLFWYQQALGQGPEFLTYFQNEAQLDKSGLPSDRFFAERPEGSVSTLKIQRTQQEDSAVYLCASSYHLGPAFFGQGTRLTVV.

The chain couples TRBV6-1 to TRBJ2-3, with 7 positions matching TRBD2. V was clipped by 6 bases and J by 3 bases; unmatched bases: 9. Germline V gene sequence: CDR1 MNHNS, CDR2 SASEGT. CDR3 size: 15 residues. The CDR3 nucleotides are TGTGCCAGCAGACTATCAGCGGGAAGGACAGATACGCAGTATTTT. Translation: CASRLSAGRTDTQYF.

The rearrangement joins TRBV19 to TRBJ1-1, with a tentative D call TRBD1 (5 bases). Deletions cut 5 bases from V and 10 bases from J, with 11 bases between. The germline V gene encodes CDR1 LNHDA and CDR2 SQIVND (reference sequence). This CDR3 region has 11 residues. CDR3 DNA sequence: TGTGCCAGTAGTGATTGGGGCAGAGCTTTCTTT. Its protein product is CASSDWGRAFF.

The V call is TRBV9, the J call TRBJ2-3, with a tentative D call TRBD2 (6 bases). This CDR3 spans 18 amino acids. V lost 2 bases to trimming and J lost 0 bases, with 19 bases between them. Germline assignment: CDR1 SGDLS and CDR2 YYNGEE. The CDR3 loop is CASSVGLPGKRSTDTQYF. CDR3 nucleotides: TGTGCCAGCAGCGTCGGACTACCTGGAAAGCGAAGCACAGATACGCAGTATTTT.

The chain links TRBV9 to TRBJ2-2; TRBD2 matches at 10 bases. V shed 4 bases and J 5 bases; nucleotides not matched to a gene: 5. This CDR3 contains 15 residues. Germline values: CDR1 SGDLS, CDR2 YYNGEE. The CDR3 sequence is CASSPSGRGTGELFF. CDR3 in DNA: TGTGCCAGCAGCCCTAGCGGGAGAGGGACCGGGGAGCTGTTTTTT. Drawing the rest from reference TRBV9 and TRBJ2-2, the complete variable domain is DSGVTQTPKHLITATGQRVTLRCSPRSGDLSVYWYQQSLDQGLQFLIQYYNGEERAKGNILERFSAQQFPDLHSELNLSSLELGDSALYFCASSPSGRGTGELFFGEGSRLTVL.

This clone was picked up a small number of times. The chain couples TRBV5-4 to TRBJ1-1, with D possibly TRBD1 on 6 matching bases. This CDR3 is 17 amino acids long. Trimming stripped 0 bases from V and 1 base from J, with 16 bases between. Germline V gives CDR1 SGHNT, CDR2 YYREEE (reference sequence). The CDR3: CASSLEKFRGQNTEAFF. CDR3 DNA: TGTGCCAGCAGCTTGGAGAAATTCAGGGGACAGAACACTGAAGCTTTCTTT.

This clone was observed once. This chain connects TRBV6-1 to TRBJ2-3, with a weak D call TRBD2 (5 bases). V lost 7 bases and J lost 7, with 18 bases in between. CDR1 MNHNS and CDR2 SASEGT come from the germline V gene. This CDR3 region has 14 residues. The CDR3 DNA reads as TGTGCCAGCAAAATAAGCGGAGCGAGGAATACGCAGTATTTT. Protein: CASKISGARNTQYF.

The rearrangement uses TRBV6-1 and TRBJ1-1; the match to TRBD1 covers 8 bases. CDR1 MNHNS and CDR2 SASEGT come from the germline V gene. The CDR3 length is 14 residues. V gave up 7 bases and J gave up 6 bases; unmatched junction bases: 10. The CDR3 DNA follows: TGTGCCAGCACCCTCTCCGGACAGGGACCTGAAGCTTTCTTT. Amino acids: CASTLSGQGPEAFF.

This clone was seen more than once but under ten times. The rearrangement joins TRBV11-2 to TRBJ2-1; 9 bases match TRBD2. The CDR3 sequence is 15 residues long. The ends lost 0 bases at V and 6 bases at J; junction bases unmatched: 3. Germline V gene data show CDR1 as SGHAT and CDR2 as FQNNGV. The CDR3 is CASSLEWTSVNEQFF. In DNA, the CDR3 is TGTGCCAGCAGCTTAGAATGGACTAGCGTCAATGAGCAGTTCTTC.

This rearrangement joins TRBV5-6 to TRBJ2-1; the match to TRBD1 covers 7 bases. CDR3 length: 15 residues. Trimming cost V 2 bases and J 8 bases; bases outside gene matches: 10. The V gene's germline CDR1 is SGHDT and CDR2 YYEEEE. CDR3: CASSFVGTVRDEQFF. CDR3 bases: TGTGCCAGCAGCTTCGTAGGGACAGTGCGGGATGAGCAGTTCTTC.

The chain recombines TRBV7-8 with TRBJ1-1; D is ambiguous. CDR3 size: 13 residues. V was clipped by 0 bases and J by 7 bases, with 9 bases between them. Germline V gene data show CDR1 as SGHVS and CDR2 as FQNEAQ. In DNA, the CDR3 is TGTGCCAGCAGCTTAGCCGGTTTAAATGAAGCTTTCTTT. Residues: CASSLAGLNEAFF.

The chain is built from TRBV5-4 and TRBJ1-1, with D hard to call. Germline loops: CDR1 SGHNT, CDR2 YYREEE (reference sequence). With 0 bases removed from V and 2 bases from J, the gap between germline ends came to 8 bases. This CDR3 spans 14 amino acids. As DNA, the CDR3 is TGTGCCAGCAGCTTGGGTAGGAGTAACACTGAAGCTTTCTTT. Protein sequence: CASSLGRSNTEAFF.

The chain couples TRBV2 to TRBJ2-7; 7 bases line up with TRBD1. V lost 7 bases, J lost 0 bases, and 6 bases stayed unmatched. There are 14 residues in the CDR3. Germline values: CDR1 SNHLY, CDR2 FYNNEI. The CDR3 reads CASKMGQSSYEQYF. The DNA for the CDR3 is TGTGCCAGCAAGATGGGACAGAGCTCCTACGAGCAGTACTTC.

V is TRBV7-3 and J is TRBJ2-3, with D perhaps TRBD2 (6 bases). Germline V gives CDR1 SGHTA, CDR2 FQGTGA. Trimming took off 5 bases at V and 5 bases at J, with 17 bases between the two ends. CDR3 size: 15 residues. DNA of the CDR3: TGTGCCAGCAGCCCGCGGGGAGGTGACTTAGATACGCAGTATTTT. Its protein product is CASSPRGGDLDTQYF.

The chain combines TRBV5-1 with TRBJ2-5; 8 positions match TRBD1. Germline V gene sequence: CDR1 SGHRS, CDR2 YFSETQ. V dropped 0 bases and J dropped 5; count of bases not matched to a gene: 3. The CDR3 sequence is 14 residues long. The CDR3 reads CASSLGQGFETQYF. DNA for the CDR3: TGCGCCAGCAGCTTGGGACAGGGGTTTGAGACCCAGTACTTC.

V usage is TRBV10-1 and J usage is TRBJ2-2; 8 bases are a match to TRBD1. The J segment lost 0 bases and the V segment lost 4 bases, leaving 7 bases of the junction unmatched. Germline V lookup: CDR1 WNHNN, CDR2 SYGVQD (reference sequence). The CDR3 extends over 17 amino acids. The CDR3 DNA reads TGCGCCAGCAGTGCTGCCAGGGGGCTAGCGAACACCGGGGAGCTGTTTTTT. This encodes CASSAARGLANTGELFF.

The chain links TRBV2 to TRBJ2-4; 8 nucleotides align to TRBD2. The V gene's germline CDR1 is SNHLY and CDR2 FYNNEI. The CDR3 has 14 residues. After removal of 6 bases from V and 15 bases from J, the junction contained 16 bases not matched to a gene. CDR3 sequence (DNA): TGTGCCAGCAGCCAGACTAGCGTGTCGACGCTTTGGTACTTC. It yields the protein CASSQTSVSTLWYF. Together with reference TRBV2 and TRBJ2-4, the CDR3 gives the full variable domain: EPEVTQTPSHQVTQMGQEVILRCVPISNHLYFYWYRQILGQKVEFLVSFYNNEISEKSEIFDDQFSVERPDGSNFTLKIRSTKLEDSAMYFCASSQTSVSTLWYFGAGTRLSVL.

The chain combines TRBV5-1 with TRBJ2-7; 13 positions match TRBD2. Germline V gene lookup returns CDR1 SGHRS and CDR2 YFSETQ. J was trimmed by 3 bases and V by 0 bases; bases with no gene match: 9. This CDR3 comprises 18 residues. In DNA form, the CDR3 reads TGCGCCAGCAGCTTGGGACTAGCGGGAGGAGGTCAAAGCTACGAGCAGTACTTC. This codes for CASSLGLAGGGQSYEQYF.